This is a list of T cell receptor beta chains from one sample in a study of blood T cell repertoires in COVID-19. Assay used: immunoSEQ multiplex PCR; TCRdb lists only in-frame clones, some missing. In the table there are a few hundred thousand clones, roughly 87% of which are singletons. Specimen: PBMCs or T cells enriched from blood (not recorded which). The receptor source for this set is a woman in her forties or fifties who had recovered from COVID-19. The CDR3 runs from the conserved cysteine through the conserved F or W. D genes are given only for firm matches. Clone size is stated in some rows and not others, as once, few, many or a class when expanded.

abundance,d_gene,v_gene,j_gene,CDR3aa,CDR3nt
few,TRBD1,TRBV9,TRBJ1-6,CASSDGVGTGNSPLHF,TGTGCCAGCAGCGACGGAGTTGGGACAGGGAATTCACCCCTCCACTTT
-,TRBD1,TRBV5-1,TRBJ1-2,CASSYDGQGGGYTF,TGCGCCAGCAGCTACGACGGACAGGGGGGCGGCTACACCTTC
-,-,TRBV2,TRBJ2-1,CASYRSESRSNNEQFF,TGTGCCAGCTACCGTAGCGAGAGTAGGTCTAACAATGAGCAGTTCTTC
-,-,TRBV30,TRBJ1-5,CAWSVQRGQPQHF,TGTGCCTGGAGTGTACAAAGGGGTCAGCCCCAGCATTTT
-,TRBD1,TRBV7-2,TRBJ1-2,CASSLRQGNYGYTF,TGTGCCAGCAGCCTCAGACAGGGTAACTATGGCTACACCTTC
-,TRBD1,TRBV5-1,TRBJ2-3,CASSPQQGAPDTQYF,TGCGCCAGCAGCCCTCAACAGGGGGCGCCAGATACGCAGTATTTT
-,TRBD1,TRBV6-5,TRBJ2-7,CASSRGDRAYEQYF,TGTGCCAGCAGCCGAGGGGACAGGGCCTACGAGCAGTACTTC
-,TRBD1,TRBV15,TRBJ1-2,CATSRDIGGDGYTF,TGTGCCACCAGCAGAGATATAGGGGGCGATGGCTACACCTTC
-,TRBD1,TRBV11-2,TRBJ1-1,CASSSRTGGLIGTFF,TGTGCCAGCAGCTCCCGGACAGGGGGACTGATAGGAACTTTCTTT
-,TRBD1,TRBV11-2,TRBJ2-2,CASSPLRGQPYGELFF,TGTGCCAGCAGCCCCTTGAGGGGACAGCCATACGGGGAGCTGTTTTTT
-,-,TRBV23-1,TRBJ1-2,CAIDLDWRAGYTF,TGCGCCATCGACCTGGACTGGCGGGCTGGCTACACCTTC
-,TRBD1,TRBV7-9,TRBJ1-6,CASSPPGQGSNSPLHF,TGTGCCAGCAGCCCACCGGGACAGGGCAGCAATTCACCCCTCCACTTT
-,-,TRBV12-3/TRBV12-4,TRBJ2-7,CASGDILRGQYF,TGTGCCAGCGGGGACATATTACGTGGGCAGTACTTC
-,TRBD1,TRBV3-1/TRBV3-2,TRBJ2-7,CASSQDPAPGQPLEQYF,TGTGCCAGCAGCCAAGATCCCGCACCGGGACAGCCCCTCGAGCAGTACTTC
-,TRBD1,TRBV29-1,TRBJ2-1,CSVEVGTGHGSEQFF,TGCAGCGTTGAAGTGGGGACAGGGCATGGTAGTGAGCAGTTCTTC
-,TRBD1,TRBV29-1,TRBJ1-2,CSGDRDGYTF,TGCAGCGGGGACAGGGACGGCTACACCTTC
-,-,TRBV7-2,TRBJ2-3,CASSLLQPGSTDTQYF,TGTGCCAGCAGCTTACTGCAGCCGGGTAGCACAGATACGCAGTATTTT
once,TRBD2,TRBV10-3,TRBJ2-2,CAIGGGSNTGELFF,TGTGCCATCGGCGGGGGGTCGAACACCGGGGAGCTGTTTTTT
-,-,TRBV5-1,TRBJ2-7,CASSLRTASYEQYF,TGCGCCAGCAGCTTAAGGACAGCTTCCTACGAGCAGTACTTC
-,TRBD2,TRBV30,TRBJ2-1,CAWSVKGSGVLNEQFF,TGTGCCTGGAGTGTAAAGGGTAGCGGGGTTCTGAATGAGCAGTTCTTC
-,-,TRBV7-3,TRBJ1-2,CASSQGPGVSGYTF,TGTGCCAGCAGCCAAGGGCCGGGAGTAAGTGGCTACACCTTC
few,TRBD2,TRBV9,TRBJ2-3,CASGAASGFGDTQYF,TGTGCCAGCGGGGCTGCTAGCGGGTTCGGGGATACGCAGTATTTT
-,-,TRBV18,TRBJ2-5,CASSRTGGDSSQETQYF,TGTGCCAGCTCACGTACCGGGGGGGACAGCTCACAAGAGACCCAGTACTTC
-,TRBD1,TRBV5-4,TRBJ2-3,CASSSTQGAVDTQYF,TGTGCCAGCAGCTCAACACAGGGGGCGGTGGATACGCAGTATTTT
-,-,TRBV19,TRBJ2-5,CASTPSWGLETQYF,TGTGCCAGTACCCCGAGCTGGGGGCTAGAGACCCAGTACTTC
once,-,TRBV29-1,TRBJ2-1,CSVEGPDSRISYNEQFF,TGCAGCGTTGAAGGCCCGGACAGCCGAATATCCTACAATGAGCAGTTCTTC
-,TRBD1,TRBV2,TRBJ1-5,CASSEGQGLQPQHF,TGTGCCAGCAGTGAGGGACAGGGCCTTCAGCCCCAGCATTTT
-,TRBD2,TRBV7-2,TRBJ2-3,CASSLGLAGEGDTQYF,TGTGCCAGCAGCTTAGGACTAGCGGGAGAGGGAGATACGCAGTATTTT
-,TRBD2,TRBV11-2,TRBJ2-4,CASSSLHPTSGGAWGIQYF,TGTGCCAGCAGCTCGCTTCATCCAACTAGCGGGGGGGCCTGGGGCATTCAGTACTTC
-,-,TRBV7-2,TRBJ2-1,CASSPEAGSYNEQFF,TGTGCCAGCAGCCCAGAGGCGGGTTCCTACAATGAGCAGTTCTTC
-,TRBD2,TRBV3-1/TRBV3-2,TRBJ2-1,CASSHLRLAELSILYNEQFF,TGTGCCAGCAGCCACCTTAGGCTAGCGGAGCTCTCAATACTATACAATGAGCAGTTCTTC
-,-,TRBV7-2,TRBJ1-1,CASSLGLRNQNTEAFF,TGTGCCAGCAGCTTAGGCCTCAGGAATCAGAACACTGAAGCTTTCTTT
many,-,TRBV10-2,TRBJ2-5,CASRDSPPETQYF,TGCGCCAGCAGAGACAGCCCGCCCGAGACCCAGTACTTC
few,-,TRBV7-2,TRBJ1-5,CASSSTTGPTQHF,TGTGCCAGCAGCTCAACCACAGGGCCGACCCAGCATTTT
-,-,TRBV9,TRBJ1-1,CASTYVTGNTEAFF,TGTGCCAGCACCTATGTAACAGGGAACACTGAAGCTTTCTTT
-,TRBD1,TRBV10-3,TRBJ2-2,CAIKGTENTGELFF,TGTGCCATCAAAGGGACAGAGAACACCGGGGAGCTGTTTTTT
few,TRBD1,TRBV19,TRBJ2-7,CASSIFLSRTGGSYEQYF,TGTGCCAGTAGTATTTTTCTCAGTAGAACAGGGGGTTCCTACGAGCAGTACTTC
-,-,TRBV10-2,TRBJ1-3,CASSEYGGSSGNTIYF,TGCGCCAGCAGTGAGTATGGAGGCAGCTCTGGAAACACCATATATTTT
-,-,TRBV11-2,TRBJ2-6,CASRPGGQTSGANVLTF,TGTGCCAGCAGGCCAGGGGGGCAGACCTCTGGGGCCAACGTCCTGACTTTC
-,-,TRBV7-2,TRBJ2-5,CASSNQRRDQETQYF,TGTGCCAGCAGTAACCAGAGGAGGGACCAAGAGACCCAGTACTTC
-,-,TRBV27,TRBJ1-1,CASSLERVAEAFF,TGTGCCAGCAGTTTGGAGAGGGTCGCTGAAGCTTTCTTT
-,-,TRBV28,TRBJ1-1,CASSLTLSNTEAFF,TGTGCCAGCAGTTTGACTTTATCGAACACTGAAGCTTTCTTT
-,-,TRBV7-6,TRBJ1-1,CASSLKAGASAFF,TGTGCCAGCAGCTTAAAGGCAGGGGCTTCGGCTTTCTTT
once,TRBD1,TRBV9,TRBJ1-2,CASRTGRHGYTF,TGTGCCAGCCGGACAGGGCGGCATGGCTACACCTTC
-,-,TRBV3-1/TRBV3-2,TRBJ2-2,CASSQSRGYTGELFF,TGTGCCAGCAGCCAGAGCAGGGGTTACACCGGGGAGCTGTTTTTT
-,TRBD2,TRBV7-3,TRBJ2-1,CASSLQGAGGDEQFF,TGTGCCAGCAGCTTACAGGGTGCGGGGGGAGATGAGCAGTTCTTC
-,TRBD2,TRBV20-1,TRBJ2-5,CSASITSGTQETQYF,TGCAGTGCTAGTATTACTAGCGGGACACAAGAGACCCAGTACTTC
few,TRBD1,TRBV13,TRBJ2-4,CASSGVDRVTKNIQYF,TGTGCCAGCAGCGGGGTAGACAGGGTTACCAAAAACATTCAGTACTTC
once,-,TRBV24-1,TRBJ2-2,CATSEAGTPNTGELFF,TGTGCCACCAGTGAGGCTGGGACACCTAACACCGGGGAGCTGTTTTTT
-,TRBD2,TRBV27,TRBJ2-2,CASTSAPTSAEAGELFF,TGTGCCAGCACATCCGCACCCACTAGCGCGGAAGCCGGGGAGCTGTTTTTT
-,-,TRBV12-3/TRBV12-4,TRBJ1-1,CASSDSLNTEAFF,TGTGCCAGCTCTGACAGCTTGAACACTGAAGCTTTCTTT